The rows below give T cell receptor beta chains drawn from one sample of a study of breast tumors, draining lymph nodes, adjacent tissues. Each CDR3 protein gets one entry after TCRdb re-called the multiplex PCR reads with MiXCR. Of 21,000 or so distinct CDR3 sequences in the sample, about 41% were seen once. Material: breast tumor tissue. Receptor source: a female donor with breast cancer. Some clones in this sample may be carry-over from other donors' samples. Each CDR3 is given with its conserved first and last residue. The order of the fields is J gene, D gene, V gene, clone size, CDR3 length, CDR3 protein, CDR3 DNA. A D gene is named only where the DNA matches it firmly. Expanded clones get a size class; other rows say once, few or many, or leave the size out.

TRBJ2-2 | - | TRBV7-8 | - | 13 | CASSLVAIGELFF | TGTGCCAGCAGCTTAGTTGCCATCGGGGAGCTGTTTTTT
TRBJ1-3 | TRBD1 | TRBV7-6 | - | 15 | CASSAQGATGNTIYF | TGTGCCAGCAGCGCCCAGGGGGCAACTGGAAACACCATATATTTT
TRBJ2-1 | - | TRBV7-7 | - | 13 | CASSSTLYNEQFF | TGTGCTAGCAGCTCGACTCTTTACAATGAGCAGTTCTTC
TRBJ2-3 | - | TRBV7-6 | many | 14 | CASSRDPHTDTQYF | TGTGCCAGCAGCCGGGACCCACACACAGATACGCAGTATTTT
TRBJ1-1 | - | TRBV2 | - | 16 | CASMAGGGRWLAEAFF | TGTGCCAGCATGGCCGGGGGGGGGCGATGGTTGGCTGAAGCTTTCTTT
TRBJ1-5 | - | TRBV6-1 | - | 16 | CASSEAPGVGNQPQHF | TGTGCCAGCAGTGAAGCGCCGGGCGTAGGCAATCAGCCCCAGCATTTT
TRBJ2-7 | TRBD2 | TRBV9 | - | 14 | CASSVRSGGPEQYF | TGTGCCAGCAGCGTACGTAGCGGGGGGCCCGAGCAGTACTTC
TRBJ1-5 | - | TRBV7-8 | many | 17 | CASSSRTYRGGNQPQHF | TGTGCCAGCAGCTCTAGAACCTATAGGGGGGGAAATCAGCCCCAGCATTTT
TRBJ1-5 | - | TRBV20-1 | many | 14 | CSAREGASNQPQHF | TGCAGTGCTAGAGAGGGGGCGAGCAATCAGCCCCAGCATTTT
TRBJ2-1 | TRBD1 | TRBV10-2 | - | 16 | CASKETGKLTYNEQFF | TGCGCCAGCAAGGAGACAGGGAAGCTCACCTACAATGAGCAGTTCTTC
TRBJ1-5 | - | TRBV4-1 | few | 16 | CASSQDGVAGDQPQHF | TGCGCCAGCAGCCAAGATGGGGTAGCAGGAGATCAGCCCCAGCATTTT
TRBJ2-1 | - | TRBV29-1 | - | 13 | CSVDGGSYNEQFF | TGCAGCGTTGACGGGGGCTCCTACAATGAGCAGTTCTTC
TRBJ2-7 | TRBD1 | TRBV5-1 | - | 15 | CASSEGTGSFYEQYF | TGCGCCAGCAGCGAGGGGACAGGGAGTTTCTACGAGCAGTACTTC
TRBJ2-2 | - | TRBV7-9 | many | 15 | CASTLQGVTGGELFF | TGTGCCAGCACCCTACAGGGAGTTACGGGCGGGGAGCTGTTTTTT
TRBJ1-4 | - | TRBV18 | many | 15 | CASSSRRAYNEKLFF | TGTGCCAGCTCTTCTCGAAGGGCATATAATGAAAAACTGTTTTTT
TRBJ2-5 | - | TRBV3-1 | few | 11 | CASSQVGDQYF | TGTGCCAGCAGCCAAGTAGGGGACCAGTACTTC
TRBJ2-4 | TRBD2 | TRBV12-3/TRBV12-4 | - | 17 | CASSFAGLALAKNIQYF | TGTGCCAGCAGTTTTGCAGGACTAGCCCTAGCCAAAAACATTCAGTACTTC